This T cell receptor beta chain is drawn from a study of OX40 agonist ivuxolimab in advanced cancers. Study-wide background: Eligibility admitted prior anti-PD-1, anti-PD-L1 or anti-CTLA-4 therapy; about 40% had some.

The study sampled blood at baseline, cycle 4 day 1, and cycle 7 day 1. With respect to this clone: Antigen specificity is unknown.

The CDR3 totals 13 residues. Trimming took 8 bases from V and 1 from J, leaving 9 bases between them. Germline lookup yields CDR1 LNHDA and CDR2 SQIVND (reference sequence). Study results and limitations: Normalized T-cell clonal expansion was also low in some nonresponders.

Using immunoSEQ multiplex PCR, the repertoire was profiled, and TCRdb retains in-frame clones only, with some absent. Here the sample spans approximately 69,000 clones, around 90% being singletons. This rearrangement joins TRBV19 to TRBJ1-5; D uncertain. The sequence derives from an adult with an advanced solid tumor such as melanoma, head and neck, liver or kidney cancer. The sample consisted of CD4+ or CD8+ T cells sorted from blood, taken in a trial of the OX40 agonist ivuxolimab. CDR3 coding DNA: TGTGCCAGTGCCGTGGACAGCAATCAGCCCCAGCATTTT. This codes for CASAVDSNQPQHF.